The rows below give T cell receptor beta chains drawn from one sample of a study of human T cells and chemical hapten exposure. Via MiXCR, TCRdb re-called the RACE reads, giving one row per CDR3 protein. The sample carries 79,000 or so distinct CDR3 sequences, 10% recorded once. This specimen was whole blood, taken in connection with sensitization to the hapten diphenylcyclopropenone (DPC). The receptors were sampled from a woman aged 45-60 years with alopecia areata. Some clones in this sample may be carry-over from other donors' samples. Each CDR3 is given with its conserved first and last residue. A D gene is named only where the DNA matches it firmly. Size is omitted from some rows. Given values are once, few, many or a class for expanded clones.

D: NA; V: TRBV6-5; size: few; J: TRBJ2-3; CDR3: CASSITGTGDTQYF; DNA: TGTGCCAGCAGTATAACAGGGACCGGAGATACGCAGTATTTT
D: NA; V: TRBV2; size: few; J: TRBJ2-7; CDR3: CASSAVEGNEQYF; DNA: TGTGCCAGCAGTGCCGTTGAGGGGAACGAGCAGTACTTC
D: TRBD2; V: TRBV5-5; size: NA; J: TRBJ2-7; CDR3: CASSHAPLSGGSYEQYF; DNA: TGTGCCAGCAGTCACGCTCCCCTCTCGGGAGGCTCCTACGAGCAGTACTTC
D: NA; V: TRBV6-5; size: many; J: TRBJ2-5; CDR3: CASSYSSTAGPRATQYF; DNA: TGTGCCAGCAGTTACTCGAGTACAGCGGGCCCCCGAGCGACCCAGTACTTC
D: NA; V: TRBV12-3/TRBV12-4; size: few; J: TRBJ2-5; CDR3: CASSLGEVQETQYF; DNA: TGTGCCAGCAGTTTAGGGGAGGTCCAAGAGACCCAGTACTTC
D: NA; V: TRBV20-1; size: NA; J: TRBJ1-5; CDR3: CSAINPGTEFNQPQHF; DNA: TGCAGTGCTATTAATCCCGGGACCGAATTCAATCAGCCCCAGCATTTT
D: NA; V: TRBV7-9; size: few; J: TRBJ1-5; CDR3: CASSSSGPNQPQHF; DNA: TGTGCCAGCAGCTCCTCGGGGCCCAATCAGCCCCAGCATTTT
D: NA; V: TRBV7-3; size: few; J: TRBJ1-1; CDR3: CASSSAGANTEAFF; DNA: TGTGCCAGCAGCTCAGCCGGGGCGAACACTGAAGCTTTCTTT
D: NA; V: TRBV6-6; size: NA; J: TRBJ1-5; CDR3: CASSAPGGPNNQPQHF; DNA: TGTGCCAGCAGTGCCCCGGGAGGTCCGAACAATCAGCCCCAGCATTTT
D: NA; V: TRBV5-1; size: few; J: TRBJ1-3; CDR3: CASSFVGDSGNTIYF; DNA: TGCGCCAGCAGCTTCGTGGGGGATTCTGGAAACACCATATATTTT
D: TRBD2; V: TRBV29-1; size: NA; J: TRBJ2-5; CDR3: CSVEIPGLAAQETQYF; DNA: TGCAGCGTTGAAATCCCGGGACTAGCGGCTCAAGAGACCCAGTACTTC
D: NA; V: TRBV20-1; size: few; J: TRBJ2-7; CDR3: CSARGGGVHEQYF; DNA: TGCAGTGCTAGAGGTGGAGGAGTCCACGAGCAGTACTTC
D: NA; V: TRBV29-1; size: few; J: TRBJ2-7; CDR3: CSVEVVAYEQYF; DNA: TGCAGCGTTGAAGTAGTGGCCTACGAGCAGTACTTC
D: TRBD2; V: TRBV5-1; size: many; J: TRBJ2-7; CDR3: CASSDPTSGSREQYF; DNA: TGCGCCAGCTCAGATCCGACTAGCGGGAGTCGAGAGCAGTACTTC
D: TRBD1; V: TRBV11-2; size: few; J: TRBJ2-4; CDR3: CASRQGSNIQYF; DNA: TGTGCCAGTAGACAGGGATCAAACATTCAGTACTTC
D: NA; V: TRBV10-2; size: few; J: TRBJ2-1; CDR3: CASSRQYNEQFF; DNA: TGCGCCAGCAGTAGACAGTACAATGAGCAGTTCTTC
D: NA; V: TRBV18; size: many; J: TRBJ1-1; CDR3: CASSPQAGTVGTEAFF; DNA: TGTGCCAGCTCACCACAGGCCGGGACCGTGGGCACTGAAGCTTTCTTT
D: NA; V: TRBV2; size: many; J: TRBJ2-3; CDR3: CASSERGPQDTQYF; DNA: TGTGCCAGCAGTGAAAGGGGCCCACAAGATACGCAGTATTTT
D: NA; V: TRBV7-6; size: NA; J: TRBJ1-3; CDR3: CASSLRAAAGNTIYF; DNA: TGTGCCAGCAGCTTACGAGCCGCGGCTGGAAACACCATATATTTT
D: NA; V: TRBV3-1; size: NA; J: TRBJ2-7; CDR3: CASSQRASVYEQYF; DNA: TGTGCCAGCAGCCAAAGAGCCTCCGTATACGAGCAGTACTTC
D: NA; V: TRBV12-3/TRBV12-4; size: NA; J: TRBJ2-1; CDR3: CASSPLVEQFF; DNA: TGTGCCAGCAGCCCTTTGGTTGAGCAGTTCTTC
D: NA; V: TRBV6-4; size: few; J: TRBJ2-2; CDR3: CASSPEGIRSRELFF; DNA: TGTGCCAGCAGCCCCGAGGGGATTAGGAGTCGGGAGCTGTTTTTT
D: NA; V: TRBV6-5; size: few; J: TRBJ2-1; CDR3: CASSYTTGEQFF; DNA: TGTGCCAGCAGTTACACAACAGGGGAGCAGTTCTTC
D: TRBD1; V: TRBV6-5; size: NA; J: TRBJ1-6; CDR3: CASRETGDSPLHF; DNA: TGTGCCAGCAGGGAAACAGGGGACTCACCCCTCCACTTT
D: NA; V: TRBV7-3; size: many; J: TRBJ2-2; CDR3: CASKLAVNTGELFF; DNA: TGTGCCAGCAAGCTGGCGGTCAACACCGGGGAGCTGTTTTTT
D: NA; V: TRBV5-5; size: many; J: TRBJ2-6; CDR3: CASSLGQGHRSGANVLTF; DNA: TGTGCCAGCAGCTTGGGGCAGGGACACCGCTCTGGGGCCAACGTCCTGACTTTC
D: NA; V: TRBV10-3; size: few; J: TRBJ2-2; CDR3: CAISESGPDSNTGELFF; DNA: TGTGCCATCAGTGAGTCAGGGCCCGATTCGAACACCGGGGAGCTGTTTTTT
D: TRBD2; V: TRBV7-3; size: many; J: TRBJ2-3; CDR3: CASRPGLAGDTQYF; DNA: TGTGCCAGCAGGCCGGGACTAGCGGGAGATACGCAGTATTTT
D: TRBD1; V: TRBV5-1; size: NA; J: TRBJ1-4; CDR3: CASSSFPQGAANEKLFF; DNA: TGCGCCAGCAGCTCATTCCCTCAGGGGGCGGCTAATGAAAAACTGTTTTTT
D: TRBD1; V: TRBV20-1; size: NA; J: TRBJ2-7; CDR3: CSATPGQGIHEQYF; DNA: TGCAGTGCTACTCCGGGACAGGGGATCCACGAGCAGTACTTC